Below, one T cell receptor (beta chain) is given with its context. Its cognate antigen has yet to be identified. Sequencing took place on an Illumina HiSeq 2000. The TCR beta cDNA libraries were made using 5'RACE template switching, a step that added both a universal primer site and unique molecular identifiers. Synthesis of cDNA was primed from the TCR beta constant segment and was followed by two consecutive PCR amplification steps. The source study handled its data this way. MIGEC handled demultiplexing of the reads and grouping by UMI, while MiTCR was used to assemble and quantify clonotypes. To exclude erroneous sequences, any TCR cDNA sequence not supported by at least two reads was discarded. Downstream repertoire analysis used the tcR package, and clonotypes were matched across fractions by CDR3 nucleotide sequence plus V segment. VDJmatch was used to annotate antigen specificity against VDJdb, with one amino acid substitution in CDR3 permitted. The reads were reprocessed in TCRdb, with one entry per CDR3 protein sequence and no accompanying DNA. The V and J calls and clone size are TCRdb's, not the authors'. The sample's records list 350,000 to 450,000 distinct CDR3 sequences. Around 5.3% of the sample is held by the ten biggest clonotypes.

This sample stems from a study of T cells expressing NK-cell markers (dated by TCRdb to the early 2020s). General notes on the study: TCR beta-chain repertoires were profiled in sorted CD3+CD56+NKG2C+, CD3+CD56+NKG2C- and CD3+CD56-NKG2C+ T-cell subsets from about 8 donors. Among the eight sequenced donors, seven were HCMV-seropositive and one was HCMV-seronegative. All eight donors whose samples were sequenced were randomly selected healthy volunteers, three of them men and five women. Libraries were sequenced as 2 x 150 bp reads on Illumina HiSeq 2000/2500, MiSeq or NextSeq. Summary of the overall study and its limitations: Whether the expanded NKG2C-expressing T cell clones were specific for HCMV antigens remained unclear. Those dominant clonotypes were again the most abundant among CD3+CD56-NKG2C+ cells in a handful of donors, at about 25-60.1%. In about six donors, the dominant CD3+CD56+NKG2C+ clonotypes were found to rank among the top 10 CD8+ clonotypes and to make up about 1.0-7.5% of CD8+ T cells.

The germline V gene (reference sequence) specifies LNHDA as CDR1 and SQIVND as CDR2. Including cysteine and phenylalanine, the CDR3 has 13 amino acids. No DNA sequence is on record. HCMV serostatus was determined by detecting HCMV-specific IgG in serum with a commercial ELISA kit. Ficoll density gradient centrifugation was used to isolate peripheral blood mononuclear cells from blood. The V gene is TRBV19 and the J gene is TRBJ2-1; lacking DNA, the TRBD2 call made by TCRdb goes unchecked. The sample was blood T cells: a sorted CD56 or NKG2C T cell subset, CD4+ or CD8+ T cells, or bulk PBMC T cells (not recorded which). This clonotype was sampled from a man aged 18-75 years in good health. The CDR3 has the sequence CASSGSPNNEQFF.